These 21 T cell receptor beta chains were all obtained from the same sample, sequenced in a study of T cell repertoires in cytomegalovirus infection. TCRdb used MiXCR to reprocess the reads, holding one entry per CDR3 protein. The table has 450,000 to 600,000 distinct CDR3 sequences, around 11% seen once. Sequencing was performed on PBMCs. Receptors originate from a human donor in good health (CMV status not recorded). Some clones in this sample may be carry-over from other donors' samples.

This clonotype was seen many times. V and J are TRBV7-2 and TRBJ2-1; perhaps D is TRBD1 or TRBD2 (5 bases each). This CDR3 comprises 12 residues. Trimming took 3 bases from V and 9 from J, leaving 9 bases between them. Germline V gene sequence: CDR1 SGHTA, CDR2 FQGNSA. The CDR3 is CASSFQRGEQFF. In nucleotides, the CDR3 is TGTGCCAGCAGCTTCCAGAGGGGTGAGCAGTTCTTC.

This clonotype has at least ten counts. The V call is TRBV7-9, the J call TRBJ2-1, with D maybe TRBD2 (7 bases). The ends were cut back, 5 bases at V and 4 bases at J, with 18 bases in the middle. The CDR3 runs to 16 residues. Per germline, CDR1 SEHNR and CDR2 FQNEAQ (reference sequence). The CDR3 spells CASSPPARGGYNEQFF. CDR3 DNA: TGTGCCAGCAGCCCTCCCGCCAGGGGAGGGTACAATGAGCAGTTCTTC.

The chain has TRBV28 and TRBJ1-6, with D possibly TRBD1 on 6 matching bases. With 2 bases removed from V and 7 bases from J, the gap between germline ends came to 15 bases. In germline, CDR1 is MDHEN, CDR2 SYDVKM. This CDR3 region has 16 residues. CDR3 residues: CASSLEGGARNSPLHF. For the CDR3, the DNA is TGTGCCAGCAGTTTAGAGGGGGGGGCGAGGAATTCACCCCTCCACTTT. Together with reference TRBV28 and TRBJ1-6, the CDR3 gives the full variable domain: DVKVTQSSRYLVKRTGEKVFLECVQDMDHENMFWYRQDPGLGLRLIYFSYDVKMKEKGDIPEGYSVSREKKERFSLILESASTNQTSMYLCASSLEGGARNSPLHFGNGTRLTVT.

This clonotype was seen many times. The genes are TRBV7-9 and TRBJ2-2; TRBD2 aligns across 10 bases. Germline trimming cut 1 base from V and 4 bases from J; bases unmatched to any gene: 12. Germline values: CDR1 SEHNR, CDR2 FQNEAQ (reference sequence). The CDR3 is 19 residues long. The CDR3 DNA reads as TGTGCCAGCAGCTTAGAAGCGGGAGGGCCCAGACGTGGCACCGGGGAGCTGTTTTTT. This translates into CASSLEAGGPRRGTGELFF.

This clonotype was seen repeatedly, ten times or more. The V call is TRBV11-2, the J call TRBJ2-3; 8 positions agree with TRBD1. Germline V CDR1 and CDR2: SGHAT, FQNNGV. Trimming at V came to 1 base and at J to 4 bases, leaving 7 bases not matched to a gene. This CDR3 contains 16 residues. CDR3 nucleotide sequence: TGTGCCAGCAGCTTAGTACCGCAGGGGGCCTCAGATACGCAGTATTTT. This codes for CASSLVPQGASDTQYF.

The table lists this clonotype with many counts. This rearrangement joins TRBV7-9 to TRBJ1-1; D not certain. The germline V and J ends were trimmed by 2 bases and 3 bases, with 10 bases remaining between them. Germline V gives CDR1 SEHNR, CDR2 FQNEAQ (reference sequence). The CDR3 runs 14 residues. CDR3 sequence reads: CASSLKGLDTEAFF. Written as DNA, the CDR3 is TGTGCCAGCAGCTTAAAGGGATTGGACACTGAAGCTTTCTTT.

This clonotype came up a few times. This rearrangement joins TRBV2 to TRBJ2-7, with D perhaps being TRBD1 or TRBD2 (5 bases each). The V end lost 4 bases, the J end lost 2 bases, and 15 bases lay between the germline ends. The CDR3 loop spans 15 amino acids. Germline V CDR1 and CDR2: SNHLY, FYNNEI. The CDR3 DNA reads TGTGCCAGCAGTGGGTACCGGGACGGGACCTACGAGCAGTACTTC. Its protein product is CASSGYRDGTYEQYF.

This clonotype was seen a handful of times. The chain couples TRBV24-1 to TRBJ2-1; 10 bases match TRBD2. After removal of 10 bases from V and 2 bases from J, the junction contained 7 bases not matched to a gene. Per the germline V gene, CDR1 is KGHDR and CDR2 is SFDVKD. The CDR3 sequence is 15 residues long. CDR3 protein: CATGPSGRAYNEQFF. Written as DNA, the CDR3 is TGTGCCACAGGACCCAGCGGGAGGGCCTACAATGAGCAGTTCTTC.

CDR3: CASSYGARDRAYEQYF. CDR3 in DNA: TGTGCCAGCAGTTACGGGGCCCGAGACAGAGCCTACGAGCAGTACTTC. This chain uses TRBV6-5 with TRBJ2-7; perhaps TRBD1 as D (5 bases). CDR1 is MNHEY and CDR2 is SVGAGI in the germline V gene. This CDR3 has 16 amino acids. Trimming left V 2 bases short and J 2 bases short, with 16 bases between.

The chain has TRBV4-2 and TRBJ2-1; D may correspond to TRBD1 or TRBD2 (5 bases each). Germline-derived CDR1 and CDR2 are LGHNA and YNFKEQ. This CDR3 has 15 residues. V lost 0 bases and J 7 bases, leaving 13 bases between the germline ends. CDR3 DNA sequence: TGTGCCAGCAGCCAAGACGGGGCTAAGAGGAATGAGCAGTTCTTC. Protein sequence: CASSQDGAKRNEQFF.

This clonotype was detected many times. The chain joins TRBV27 to TRBJ2-5, with D uncertain. The V and J ends lost 3 bases and 1 base respectively, with 9 bases between them. The CDR3 is 14 residues long. Germline V gene sequence: CDR1 MNHEY, CDR2 SMNVEV (reference sequence). The CDR3 protein is CASSFLGPQETQYF. CDR3 DNA: TGTGCCAGCAGTTTTTTGGGTCCCCAAGAGACCCAGTACTTC.

This clonotype was observed many times. This chain uses TRBV6-1 with TRBJ2-3, with a possible D match to TRBD2 (6 bases). This CDR3 comprises 17 residues. Germline V gives CDR1 MNHNS, CDR2 SASEGT. The V and J ends lost 4 bases and 2 bases respectively, with 19 bases between them. The CDR3, as DNA: TGTGCCAGCAGTGCCCTGTCTGGGACTTTGGACACAGATACGCAGTATTTT. Encoded protein: CASSALSGTLDTDTQYF.

In its sample, this clonotype was seen many times. The J gene is TRBJ1-6, the V gene TRBV18; 7 nucleotides align to TRBD1. J lost 4 bases, V lost 2 bases, and 5 bases had no gene match. In germline, CDR1 is KGHSH, CDR2 LQKENI. This CDR3 is built from 16 residues. CDR3 amino acids: CASSPRGQQYNSPLHF. DNA of the CDR3: TGTGCCAGCTCACCAAGGGGACAGCAATATAATTCACCCCTCCACTTT.

V and J are TRBV2 and TRBJ2-5; D may correspond to TRBD1 or TRBD2 (6 bases each). The V end was cut by 7 bases, the J end by 5 bases, with 11 bases between. The CDR3 length is 12 residues. The V gene's germline CDR1 is SNHLY and CDR2 FYNNEI. This CDR3 reads CASKGGLETQYF. The CDR3 nucleotides read TGTGCCAGCAAGGGGGGATTGGAGACCCAGTACTTC.

This clonotype was seen a handful of times. The rearrangement joins TRBV14 to TRBJ1-1; 8 bases are a match to TRBD1. With 1 base clipped from V and 3 bases from J, the junction kept 7 bases outside the gene matches. CDR1 is SGHDN, CDR2 FVKESK, per germline. The CDR3 extends over 16 amino acids. CDR3 sequence (DNA): TGTGCCAGCAGCCAAGGAGACAGGGGTCCGGACACTGAAGCTTTCTTT. It yields the protein CASSQGDRGPDTEAFF. The variable domain in full, with the rest retrieved from reference TRBV14 and TRBJ1-1, is EAGVTQFPSHSVIEKGQTVTLRCDPISGHDNLYWYRRVMGKEIKFLLHFVKESKQDESGMPNNRFLAERTGGTYSTLKVQPAELEDSGVYFCASSQGDRGPDTEAFFGQGTRLTVV.

The rearrangement uses TRBV12-3 or TRBV12-4 and TRBJ2-3, with TRBD2 matching over 8 bases. The CDR3 totals 15 residues. With V trimmed by 3 bases and J by 4 bases, 6 bases remained unmatched. CDR3 DNA sequence: TGTGCCAGCAGTTTTAGCGGGAACGTCGCAGATACGCAGTATTTT. It codes for CASSFSGNVADTQYF.

The chain combines TRBV19 with TRBJ2-1; tentatively, D is TRBD2 (7 bases). The CDR3 consists of 15 residues. Germline values: CDR1 LNHDA, CDR2 SQIVND (reference sequence). The germline V and J ends were trimmed by 4 bases and 8 bases, with 18 bases remaining between them. The chain's CDR3 is CASSTVGGLYHEQFF. The CDR3 DNA is TGTGCCAGTAGTACTGTCGGGGGGCTTTACCATGAGCAGTTCTTC.

This clonotype was seen a handful of times. The chain couples TRBV28 to TRBJ1-5, with 10 nucleotides matching TRBD1. The V gene end was trimmed by 3 bases and the J gene end by 6 bases; junction bases not matched to a gene: 14. Germline values: CDR1 MDHEN, CDR2 SYDVKM. The CDR3 consists of 18 residues. The DNA for the CDR3 is TGTGCCAGCAGTTTCCCCGGACAGGGGGTCCTAATGTCTCAGCCCCAGCATTTT. This gives the protein CASSFPGQGVLMSQPQHF.

This clonotype was recorded many times. J is TRBJ2-1 and V is TRBV18; D unclear. From germline, CDR1 is KGHSH and CDR2 LQKENI. The CDR3 is 13 residues long. The V end lost 3 bases, the J end lost 5 bases, and 8 bases lay between the germline ends. The CDR3 spells CASSPGIDNEQFF. CDR3 nucleotides: TGTGCCAGCTCACCCGGCATAGACAATGAGCAGTTCTTC.

This clonotype was seen many times. The rearrangement uses TRBV27 and TRBJ1-1; D is unresolved. There are 13 residues in the CDR3. V shed 3 bases and J shed 3 bases, with 8 bases lying between them. Germline V gene data show CDR1 as MNHEY and CDR2 as SMNVEV (reference sequence). The DNA of the CDR3 is TGTGCCAGCAGTTTTTCAGCACACACTGAAGCTTTCTTT. Amino acids: CASSFSAHTEAFF.

This clonotype was observed at least ten times. This chain connects TRBV23-1 to TRBJ1-5; no clear D gene. TRBV23-1 is an ORF, and what it does is uncertain. The CDR3 is 17 residues long. Trimming took off 7 bases at V and 0 bases at J, with 19 bases between the two ends. CDR3 loop: CASTDKGPLPSNQPQHF. CDR3 nucleotides: TGCGCCAGCACCGATAAAGGTCCGCTACCTAGCAATCAGCCCCAGCATTTT.